This TCR beta chain came from a study of T cell repertoires in cytomegalovirus infection. Study-level points and caveats: The ex vivo response showed dominance by HLA-C-restricted CMV-specific TCR beta clonotypes.

Germline lookup yields CDR1 MNHEY and CDR2 SVGEGT. The CDR3 is 18 amino acids. The germline V and J ends were trimmed by 5 bases and 1 base, with 21 bases remaining between them. As to this clonotype: What it binds is unknown.

TCRdb redid the calling of the reads with MiXCR, one entry per CDR3 protein. Altogether some 300,000 distinct CDR3 sequences are present, roughly a sixth being singletons, with the ten largest covering more than 10%. The chain is built from TRBV6-2 or TRBV6-3 and TRBJ2-1; D is perhaps TRBD2 (6 bases). Sequenced material: PBMCs. The sequence was obtained from a human donor in good health (CMV status not recorded). Some clones in this sample may be carry-over from other donors' samples. The CDR3 DNA reads TGTGCCAGCAGTCCCCTGCGGGACTCCCCTTTTTCCTACAATGAGCAGTTCTTC. Its translation is CASSPLRDSPFSYNEQFF.